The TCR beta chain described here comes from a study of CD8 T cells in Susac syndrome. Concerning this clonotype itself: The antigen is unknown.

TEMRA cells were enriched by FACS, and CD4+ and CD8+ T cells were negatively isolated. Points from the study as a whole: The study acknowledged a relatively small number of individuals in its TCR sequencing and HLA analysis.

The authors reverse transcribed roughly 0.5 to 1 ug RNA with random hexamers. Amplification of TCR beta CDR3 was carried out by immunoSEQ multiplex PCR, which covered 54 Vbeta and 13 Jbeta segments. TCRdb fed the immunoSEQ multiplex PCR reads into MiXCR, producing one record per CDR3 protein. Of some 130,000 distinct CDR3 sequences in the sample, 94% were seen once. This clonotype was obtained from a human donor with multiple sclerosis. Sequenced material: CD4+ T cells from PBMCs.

CDR3 in DNA: TGTGCCAGCAGTCCGATGACTAGCGCGGAAAAGCAGTACTTC. It is translated as CASSPMTSAEKQYF. J is TRBJ2-7 and V is TRBV2; TRBD2 aligns across 8 bases. The CDR3 runs to 14 residues. V shed 5 bases, J shed 8 bases, and the junction held 11 bases outside the gene matches. Germline values: CDR1 SNHLY, CDR2 FYNNEI. The whole variable domain, remainder taken from reference TRBV2 and TRBJ2-7, is EPEVTQTPSHQVTQMGQEVILRCVPISNHLYFYWYRQILGQKVEFLVSFYNNEISEKSEIFDDQFSVERPDGSNFTLKIRSTKLEDSAMYFCASSPMTSAEKQYFGPGTRLTVT.